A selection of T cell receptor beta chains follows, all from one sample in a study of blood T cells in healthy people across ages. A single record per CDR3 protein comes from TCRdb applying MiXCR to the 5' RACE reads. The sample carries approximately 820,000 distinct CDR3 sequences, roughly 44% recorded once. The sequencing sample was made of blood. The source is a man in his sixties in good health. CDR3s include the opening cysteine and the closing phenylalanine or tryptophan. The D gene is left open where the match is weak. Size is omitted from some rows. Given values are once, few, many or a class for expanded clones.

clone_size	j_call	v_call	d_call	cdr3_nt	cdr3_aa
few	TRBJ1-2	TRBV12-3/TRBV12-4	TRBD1	TGTGCCAGCAGTTTGACAGGGGGCGTCTATGGCTACACCTTC	CASSLTGGVYGYTF
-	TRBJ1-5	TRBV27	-	TGTGCCAGCAGTTTTCTTCCAGGGGAGGATCAGCCCCAGCATTTT	CASSFLPGEDQPQHF
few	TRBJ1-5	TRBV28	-	TGTGCCAGCAGTTTGCCGTTGGGCAATCAGCCCCAGCATTTT	CASSLPLGNQPQHF
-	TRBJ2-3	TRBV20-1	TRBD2	TGCAGTGCCCGTAATCCGCGGGGGTTCAGCACAGATACGCAGTATTTT	CSARNPRGFSTDTQYF
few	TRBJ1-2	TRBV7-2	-	TGTGCCAGCAGCCCTCAGACGGAGCCTTATGGCTACACCTTC	CASSPQTEPYGYTF
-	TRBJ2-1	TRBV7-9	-	TGTGCCAGCAGCTTAGGTGTTAGGGACTTCTCCTACAATGAGCAGTTCTTC	CASSLGVRDFSYNEQFF
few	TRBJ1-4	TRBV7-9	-	TGTGCCAGCAGCTTAGGGGGGCTTGGAGAAAAACTGTTTTTT	CASSLGGLGEKLFF
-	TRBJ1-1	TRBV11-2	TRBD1	TGTGCCAGCAGAGAGGCTCAGGGGGCGACTGAAGCTTTCTTT	CASREAQGATEAFF
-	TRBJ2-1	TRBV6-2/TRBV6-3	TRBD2	TGTGCCAGCAGTTACTCGGGGACTAGCGGAGTATACAATGAGCGGTACTTC	CASSYSGTSGVYNERYF
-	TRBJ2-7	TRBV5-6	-	TGTGCCAGCAGTAGGTATGGGTCCTCCCAATCCGCCTACGAGCAGTACTTC	CASSRYGSSQSAYEQYF
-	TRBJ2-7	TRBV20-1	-	TGCAGTGCTAGAGATGCCAGCAACGAGCAGTACTTC	CSARDASNEQYF
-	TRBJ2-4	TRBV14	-	TGTGCCAGCAGCCAAGAAGGTTTCCAAAACATTCAGTACTTC	CASSQEGFQNIQYF
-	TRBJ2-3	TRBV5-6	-	TGTGCCAGCAGCTCCCCGGTCACAGATACGCAGTATTTT	CASSSPVTDTQYF
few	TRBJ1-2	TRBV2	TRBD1	TGTGCCAGCAGGTTGGGACAGTACTATGGCTACACCTTC	CASRLGQYYGYTF
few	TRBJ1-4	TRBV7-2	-	TGTGCCAGCAGCTTAAAGGCCGCAACTAATGAAAAACTGTTTTTT	CASSLKAATNEKLFF
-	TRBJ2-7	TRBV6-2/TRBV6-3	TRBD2	TGTGCCAGCAGCAAGCGGGAAGCACGCCACGAGCAGTACTTC	CASSKREARHEQYF
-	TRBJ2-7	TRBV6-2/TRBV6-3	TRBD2	TGTGCCAGCAGCGGGAGGGCCCCCTACAATGAGCAGTACTTC	CASSGRAPYNEQYF
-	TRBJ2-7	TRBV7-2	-	TGTGCCAGCAGCCCAGATACCGGGACACTCATCTACGAGCAGTACTTC	CASSPDTGTLIYEQYF
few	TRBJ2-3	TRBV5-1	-	TGCGCCAGCAGCTTGGGTTTCGGGCACACAGATACGCAGTATTTT	CASSLGFGHTDTQYF
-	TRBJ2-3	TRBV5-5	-	TGTGCCAGCCTCTTGCTTAGCGGTGGGACAGATACGCAGTATTTT	CASLLLSGGTDTQYF
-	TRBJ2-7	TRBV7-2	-	TGTGCCAGCAGCTTAGAGAGTAGGCGGGTTACAACCTACGAGCAGTACTTC	CASSLESRRVTTYEQYF
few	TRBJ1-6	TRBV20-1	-	TGCAGTGCGCGGGAGGGTTCTCAGGGGCGAAATTCACCCCTCCACTTT	CSAREGSQGRNSPLHF
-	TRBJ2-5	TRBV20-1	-	TGCAGTGCTCGAAAGAATCCCGGACCATGGACCCAGTACTTC	CSARKNPGPWTQYF
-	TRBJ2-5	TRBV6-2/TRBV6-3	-	TGTGCCAGCAGATCCCTTGGGGCCCAGTACTTC	CASRSLGAQYF
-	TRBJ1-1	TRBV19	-	TGTGCCAGTGGTATAGATCTTACAGCAAACACTGAAGCTTTCTTT	CASGIDLTANTEAFF
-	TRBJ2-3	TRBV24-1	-	TGTGCCACCAGTTCGAAGGGGTCCACAGATACGCAGTATTTT	CATSSKGSTDTQYF
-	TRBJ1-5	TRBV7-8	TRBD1	TGTGCCAGCAGCGGGGACAGACGCAATCAGCCCCAGCATTTT	CASSGDRRNQPQHF
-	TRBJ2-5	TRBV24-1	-	TGTGCCACCAGTGGTCCGCCGGCTGGGACCCAGTACTTC	CATSGPPAGTQYF
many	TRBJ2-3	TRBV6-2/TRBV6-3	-	TGTGCCAGCGGGTCAGGGACTTATAGGAGCACAGATACGCAGTATTTT	CASGSGTYRSTDTQYF
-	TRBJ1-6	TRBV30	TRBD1	TGTGCCTGGAGTGCACAGACAGGGGGTTCACCCCTCCACTTT	CAWSAQTGGSPLHF
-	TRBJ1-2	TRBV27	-	TGTGCCAGCAGCCCATTCTGGGAGGGGTATGGCTACACCTTC	CASSPFWEGYGYTF
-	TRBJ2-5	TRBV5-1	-	TGCGCCAGCAGCATAGACGCCCTGAGTGCGGCGACCCAGTACTTC	CASSIDALSAATQYF
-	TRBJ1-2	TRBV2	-	TGTGCCAGCAGCGAAGAAGCTAACTATGGCTACACCTTC	CASSEEANYGYTF
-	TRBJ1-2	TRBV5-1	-	TGCGCCAGCAGCTTGGATACCGGGACCGCTAAGAGAGGAGGCTACACCTTC	CASSLDTGTAKRGGYTF
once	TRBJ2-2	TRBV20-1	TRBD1	TGCAGTGCTAGACCAGGGGGCTCTAACACCGGGGAGCTGTTTTTT	CSARPGGSNTGELFF
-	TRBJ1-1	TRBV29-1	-	TGCAGCGTTGAGGGGGATCTGGATTGGACTGAAGCTTTCTTT	CSVEGDLDWTEAFF
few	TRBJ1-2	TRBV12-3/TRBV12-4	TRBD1	TGTGCCAGCAGCCCTTCGGGCCGACAGGGAGGAGATGGCTACACCTTC	CASSPSGRQGGDGYTF
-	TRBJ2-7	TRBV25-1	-	TGTGCCAGCACCCGGGGGGCTAACTACAATGAGCAGTACTTC	CASTRGANYNEQYF
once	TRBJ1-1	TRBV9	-	TGTGCCAGCAGCGCCCCCGAAGGGGAAGCTTTCTTT	CASSAPEGEAFF
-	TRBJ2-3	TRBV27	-	TGTGCCAGCTCCCGCGGGGAGGGGGCCACAGATACGCAGTATTTT	CASSRGEGATDTQYF
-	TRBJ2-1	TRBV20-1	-	TGCAGTGCTAGAGATCTCGACGTCTACTACAATGAGCAGTTCTTC	CSARDLDVYYNEQFF
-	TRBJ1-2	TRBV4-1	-	TGCGCCTGCAGCCAAACCTTATCTCTCTATGGCTACACCTTC	CACSQTLSLYGYTF
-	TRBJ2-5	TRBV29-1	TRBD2	TGCAGCGTTGTAGGTTTGGGGCAAGGACTAGAGCAGTACTTC	CSVVGLGQGLEQYF
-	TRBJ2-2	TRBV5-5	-	TGTGCCAGCAGCATAACAGATACAGGGGAGCTGTTTTTT	CASSITDTGELFF
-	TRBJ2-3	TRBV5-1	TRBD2	TGCGCCAGCAGCTTGGGAACACTAGCGGGTAACACAGATACGCAGTATTTT	CASSLGTLAGNTDTQYF
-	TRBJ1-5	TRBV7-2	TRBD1	TGTGCCAGCAGCCCAGACAGGGGGGTACAGCCCCAGCATTTT	CASSPDRGVQPQHF
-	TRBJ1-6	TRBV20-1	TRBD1	TGCAGTGCTAGAGATCGGCGGGCCGACAGGGTTGGATCACCCCTCCACTTT	CSARDRRADRVGSPLHF
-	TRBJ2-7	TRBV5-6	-	TGTGCCAGCAGCTTTTTTGGACTTGGCGAGCAGTACTTC	CASSFFGLGEQYF
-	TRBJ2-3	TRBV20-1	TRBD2	TGCAGTGCTGCGGTCGGGCGGGGGTACACAGATACGCAGTATTTT	CSAAVGRGYTDTQYF
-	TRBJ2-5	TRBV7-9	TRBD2	TGTGCCAGCAGCCGAGATAGCGGGATGACCCAGTACTTC	CASSRDSGMTQYF
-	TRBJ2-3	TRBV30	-	TGTGCCGGAAGAGGGGGGGGTACGCAGTATTTT	CAGRGGGTQYF
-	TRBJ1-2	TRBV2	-	TGTGCCAGCAGTGGGGCTGGCCCGATCTTTTATGGCTACACCTTC	CASSGAGPIFYGYTF
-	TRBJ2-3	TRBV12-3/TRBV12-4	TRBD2	TGTGCCAGCAGATATAGCGGGGGACTCACCACAGATACGCAGTATTTT	CASRYSGGLTTDTQYF
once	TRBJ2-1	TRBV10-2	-	TGCGCCAGCAGTGATGAGGGCTATGGGCAGTTCTTC	CASSDEGYGQFF
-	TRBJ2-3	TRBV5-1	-	TGCGCCAGCAGCTTGGAAGGCCTTCCAGATACGCAGTATTTT	CASSLEGLPDTQYF
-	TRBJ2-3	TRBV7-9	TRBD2	TGTGCCAGCAGCTTTTCGCTAGCGGGGGGGAGCGATACGCAGTATTTT	CASSFSLAGGSDTQYF